The 5 T cell receptor beta chains below were found in one sample sequenced in a study of blood T cell repertoires in COVID-19. Method: immunoSEQ multiplex PCR; TCRdb's copy keeps in-frame clones and lacks some. Of some 460,000 clones listed, 87% are singletons. Sequencing used PBMCs or T cells enriched from blood (not recorded which). The receptors derive from a woman between 18 and 29 years old who had recovered from COVID-19.

In this sample, this clone turned up once. The chain employs TRBV3-1 (or the pseudogene TRBV3-2) and TRBJ1-1; 10 positions match TRBD1. The trim removed 7 bases at V and 5 bases at J, leaving 10 bases unmatched. CDR1 and CDR2 from the germline V gene are LGHDT and YNNKEL (reference sequence). CDR3 length equals 15 residues. The CDR3, as DNA: TGTGCCAGCACCCCCATGGACAGGGGGTGGACTGAAGCTTTCTTT. Amino acid sequence: CASTPMDRGWTEAFF.

The V call is TRBV18, the J call TRBJ2-3, with 7 bases matching TRBD1. CDR3 size: 16 residues. With V trimmed by 4 bases and J by 4 bases, 11 bases remained unmatched. Looked up from germline, CDR1 is KGHSH and CDR2 is LQKENI. The CDR3 loop is CASSQLPRGQADTQYF. CDR3 in DNA: TGTGCCAGCTCACAACTTCCGAGGGGGCAGGCAGATACGCAGTATTTT.

The CDR3 is CASSSGDRDGYTF. The CDR3, as DNA: TGTGCCAGCAGTTCGGGAGACAGGGATGGCTACACCTTC. The chain is built from TRBV7-8 and TRBJ1-2, with 7 bases aligning to TRBD1. V shed 6 bases, J shed 6 bases, and the junction held 7 bases outside the gene matches. Germline CDR1 is SGHVS and CDR2 is FQNEAQ. The CDR3 length is 13 residues.

This clone has a handful of counts. This chain joins TRBV19 and TRBJ1-2, with D maybe TRBD1 (5 bases). V lost 4 bases to trimming and J lost 0 bases, with 12 bases between them. CDR3 size: 15 residues. Germline assignment: CDR1 LNHDA and CDR2 SQIVND (reference sequence). This CDR3 reads CASSTATESNYGYTF. CDR3 coding DNA: TGTGCCAGTAGTACCGCGACAGAGTCTAACTATGGCTACACCTTC.

The CDR3 sequence is CASSIVGGGTYEQYF. CDR3 nucleotide sequence: TGTGCCAGTAGTATCGTCGGCGGGGGAACCTACGAGCAGTACTTC. The chain is built from TRBV19 and TRBJ2-7, with 7 bases that match TRBD2. Germline assignment: CDR1 LNHDA and CDR2 SQIVND (reference sequence). The CDR3 covers 15 residues. V was clipped by 3 bases and J by 2 bases; unmatched bases: 7.